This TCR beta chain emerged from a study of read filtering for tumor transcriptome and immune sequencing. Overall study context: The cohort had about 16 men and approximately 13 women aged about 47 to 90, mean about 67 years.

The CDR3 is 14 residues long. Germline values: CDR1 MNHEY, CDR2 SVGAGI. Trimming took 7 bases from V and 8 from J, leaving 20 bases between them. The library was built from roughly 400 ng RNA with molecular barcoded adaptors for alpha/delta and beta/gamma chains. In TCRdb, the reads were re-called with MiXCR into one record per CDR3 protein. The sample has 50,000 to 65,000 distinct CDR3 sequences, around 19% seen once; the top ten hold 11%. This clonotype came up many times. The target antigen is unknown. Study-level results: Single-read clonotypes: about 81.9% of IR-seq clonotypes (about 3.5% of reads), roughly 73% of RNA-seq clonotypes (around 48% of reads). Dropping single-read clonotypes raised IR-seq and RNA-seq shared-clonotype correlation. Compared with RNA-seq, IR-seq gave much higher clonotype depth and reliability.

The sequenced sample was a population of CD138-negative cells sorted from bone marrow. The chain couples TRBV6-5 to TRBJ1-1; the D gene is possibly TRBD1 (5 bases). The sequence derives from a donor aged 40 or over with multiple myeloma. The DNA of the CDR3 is TGTGCCAGCAAAACTTCCGGGACCTATGGCGAAGCTTTCTTT. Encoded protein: CASKTSGTYGEAFF.